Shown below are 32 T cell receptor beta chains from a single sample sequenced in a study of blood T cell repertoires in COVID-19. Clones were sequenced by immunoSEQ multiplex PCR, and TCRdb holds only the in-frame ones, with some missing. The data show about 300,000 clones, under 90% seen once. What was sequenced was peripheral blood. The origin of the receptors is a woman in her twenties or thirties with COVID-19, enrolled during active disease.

This CDR3 reads CASLTGESTEAFF. CDR3 sequence (DNA): TGTGCCAGTCTGACAGGGGAGAGCACTGAAGCTTTCTTT. V gene TRBV18 combines with J gene TRBJ1-1; 8 bases fit TRBD1. Trimming removed 9 bases from V and 4 bases from J; junction bases left unmatched: 7. The CDR3 contains 13 residues. The germline gives CDR1 KGHSH, CDR2 LQKENI.

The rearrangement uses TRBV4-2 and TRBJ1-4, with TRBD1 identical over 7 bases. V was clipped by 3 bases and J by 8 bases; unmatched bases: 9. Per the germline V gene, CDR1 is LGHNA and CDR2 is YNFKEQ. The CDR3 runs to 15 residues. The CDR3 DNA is TGTGCCAGCAGCCATCCCGACAGGGACGCGGAAAAACTGTTTTTT. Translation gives CASSHPDRDAEKLFF.

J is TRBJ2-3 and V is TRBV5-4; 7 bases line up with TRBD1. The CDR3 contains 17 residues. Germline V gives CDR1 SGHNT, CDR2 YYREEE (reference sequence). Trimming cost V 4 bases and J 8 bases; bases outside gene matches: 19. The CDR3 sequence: CASSSQGVGQGRSTQYF. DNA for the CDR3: TGTGCCAGCAGCAGTCAGGGGGTAGGGCAGGGTCGTAGTACGCAGTATTTT.

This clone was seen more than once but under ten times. The CDR3 is CASSWGDTEAFF. The CDR3 DNA sequence: TGTGCCAGCAGCTGGGGGGACACTGAAGCTTTCTTT. This sequence joins TRBV5-5 and TRBJ1-1; D is possibly TRBD1 (5 bases). This CDR3 spans 12 amino acids. Trimming left V 3 bases short and J 3 bases short, with 6 bases between. Per germline, CDR1 SGHKS and CDR2 YYEKEE (reference sequence).

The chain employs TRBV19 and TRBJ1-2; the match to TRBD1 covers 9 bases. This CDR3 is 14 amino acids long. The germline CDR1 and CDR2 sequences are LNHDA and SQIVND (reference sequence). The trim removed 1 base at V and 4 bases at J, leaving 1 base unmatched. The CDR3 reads CASSIGTGAYGYTF. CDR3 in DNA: TGTGCCAGTAGTATAGGGACAGGGGCCTATGGCTACACCTTC.

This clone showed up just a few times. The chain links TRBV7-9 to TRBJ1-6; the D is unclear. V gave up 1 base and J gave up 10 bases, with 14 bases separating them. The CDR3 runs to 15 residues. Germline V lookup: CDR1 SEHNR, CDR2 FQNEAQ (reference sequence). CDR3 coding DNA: TGTGCCAGCAGCTTAGTCTCGGGTGCCGACTCACCCCTCCACTTT. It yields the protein CASSLVSGADSPLHF.

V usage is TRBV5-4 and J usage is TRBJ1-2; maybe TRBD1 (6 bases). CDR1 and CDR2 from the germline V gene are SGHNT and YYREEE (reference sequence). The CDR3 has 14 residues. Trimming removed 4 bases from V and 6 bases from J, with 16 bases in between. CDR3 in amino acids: CASSPLQGSDGYTF. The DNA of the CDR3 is TGTGCCAGCAGCCCACTACAGGGTTCGGATGGCTACACCTTC.

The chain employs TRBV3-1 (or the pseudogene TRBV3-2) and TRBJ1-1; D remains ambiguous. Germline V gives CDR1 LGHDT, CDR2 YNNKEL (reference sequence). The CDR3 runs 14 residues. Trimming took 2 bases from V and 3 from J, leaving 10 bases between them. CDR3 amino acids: CASSQFQVDTEAFF. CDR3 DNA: TGTGCCAGCAGCCAATTTCAGGTGGACACTGAAGCTTTCTTT.

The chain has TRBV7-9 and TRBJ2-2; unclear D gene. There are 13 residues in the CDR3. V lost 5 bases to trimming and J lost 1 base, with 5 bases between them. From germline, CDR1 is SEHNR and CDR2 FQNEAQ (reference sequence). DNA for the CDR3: TGTGCCAGCAGCAACTGGAACACCGGGGAGCTGTTTTTT. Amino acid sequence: CASSNWNTGELFF.

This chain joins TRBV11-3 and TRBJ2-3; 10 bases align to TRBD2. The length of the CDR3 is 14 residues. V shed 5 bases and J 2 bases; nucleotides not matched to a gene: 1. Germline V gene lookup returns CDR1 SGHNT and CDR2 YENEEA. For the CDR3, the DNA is TGTGCCAGCAGCAGCGGGGGGGCCACAGATACGCAGTATTTT. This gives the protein CASSSGGATDTQYF.

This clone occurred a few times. CDR3 residues: CASRSHQNTEAFF. CDR3 nucleotide sequence: TGCGCCAGCAGGAGTCACCAGAACACTGAAGCTTTCTTT. The chain has TRBV5-1 and TRBJ1-1; D remains unclear. Germline V gene lookup returns CDR1 SGHRS and CDR2 YFSETQ. This CDR3 is built from 13 residues. Trimming removed 5 bases from V and 1 base from J, with 9 bases in between.

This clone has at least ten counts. CDR3 in amino acids: CAISPGDGEQFF. The CDR3 bases are TGTGCCATCAGTCCAGGGGACGGGGAGCAGTTCTTC. The V and J genes are TRBV10-3 and TRBJ2-1; D is perhaps TRBD1 (6 bases). This CDR3 spans 12 amino acids. Germline V gene sequence: CDR1 ENHRY, CDR2 SYGVKD. V lost 5 bases to trimming and J lost 10 bases, with 12 bases between them.

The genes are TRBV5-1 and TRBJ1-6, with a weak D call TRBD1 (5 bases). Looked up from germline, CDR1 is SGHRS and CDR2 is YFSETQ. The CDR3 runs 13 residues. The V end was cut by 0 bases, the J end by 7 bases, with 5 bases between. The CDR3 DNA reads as TGCGCCAGCAGCTTGGAGGGGAATTCACCCCTCCACTTT. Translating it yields CASSLEGNSPLHF. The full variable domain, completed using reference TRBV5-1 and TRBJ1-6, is KAGVTQTPRYLIKTRGQQVTLSCSPISGHRSVSWYQQTPGQGLQFLFEYFSETQRNKGNFPGRFSGRQFSNSRSEMNVSTLELGDSALYLCASSLEGNSPLHFGNGTRLTVT.

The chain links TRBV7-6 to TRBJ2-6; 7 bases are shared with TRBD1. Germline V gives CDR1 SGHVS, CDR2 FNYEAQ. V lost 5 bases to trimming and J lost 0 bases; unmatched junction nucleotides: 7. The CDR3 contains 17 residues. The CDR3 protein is CASSLRDRGSGANVLTF. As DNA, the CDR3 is TGTGCCAGCAGCCTCCGGGACAGAGGCTCTGGGGCCAACGTCCTGACTTTC.

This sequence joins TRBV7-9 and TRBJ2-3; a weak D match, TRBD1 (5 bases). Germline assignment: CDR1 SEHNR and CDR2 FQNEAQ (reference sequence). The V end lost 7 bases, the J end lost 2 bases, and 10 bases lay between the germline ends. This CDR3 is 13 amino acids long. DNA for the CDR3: TGTGCCAGCAAGCGACAGACCACAGATACGCAGTATTTT. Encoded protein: CASKRQTTDTQYF.

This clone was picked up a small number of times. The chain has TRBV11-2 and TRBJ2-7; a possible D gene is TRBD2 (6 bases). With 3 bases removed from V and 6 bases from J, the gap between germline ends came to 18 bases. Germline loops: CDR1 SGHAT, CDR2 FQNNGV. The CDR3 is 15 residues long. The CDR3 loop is CASSLGLGEDGEQYF. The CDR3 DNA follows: TGTGCCAGCAGCTTGGGTTTGGGGGAGGACGGCGAGCAGTACTTC. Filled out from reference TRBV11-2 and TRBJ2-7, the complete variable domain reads EAGVAQSPRYKIIEKRQSVAFWCNPISGHATLYWYQQILGQGPKLLIQFQNNGVVDDSQLPKDRFSAERLKGVDSTLKIQPAKLEDSAVYLCASSLGLGEDGEQYFGPGTRLTVT.

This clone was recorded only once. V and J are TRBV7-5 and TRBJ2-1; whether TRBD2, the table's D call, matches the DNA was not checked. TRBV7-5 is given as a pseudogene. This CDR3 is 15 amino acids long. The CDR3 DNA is TGTGCCAGAATCCCCCGGGGGATGCAATACAATGAGCAGTTCTTC. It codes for CARIPRGMQYNEQFF.

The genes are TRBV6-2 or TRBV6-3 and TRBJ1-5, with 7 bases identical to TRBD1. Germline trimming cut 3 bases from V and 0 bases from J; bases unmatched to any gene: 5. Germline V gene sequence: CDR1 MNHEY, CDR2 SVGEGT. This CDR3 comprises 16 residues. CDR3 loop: CASSYRGPDSNQPQHF. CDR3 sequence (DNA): TGTGCCAGCAGTTATAGGGGGCCGGATAGCAATCAGCCCCAGCATTTT.

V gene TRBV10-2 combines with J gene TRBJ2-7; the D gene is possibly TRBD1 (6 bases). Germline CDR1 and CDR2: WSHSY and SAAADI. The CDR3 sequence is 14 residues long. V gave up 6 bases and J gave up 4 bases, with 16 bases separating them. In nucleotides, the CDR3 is TGCGCCAGCAGGCCCTCCGGGACAACATACGAGCAGTACGTC. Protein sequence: CASRPSGTTYEQYV.

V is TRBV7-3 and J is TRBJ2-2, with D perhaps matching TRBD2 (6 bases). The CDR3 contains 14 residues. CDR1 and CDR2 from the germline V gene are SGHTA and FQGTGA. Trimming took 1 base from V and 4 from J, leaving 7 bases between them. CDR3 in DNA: TGTGCCAGCAGCTTAATTAGCGGCACCGGGGAGCTGTTTTTT. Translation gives CASSLISGTGELFF. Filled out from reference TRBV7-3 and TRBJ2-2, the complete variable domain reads GAGVSQTPSNKVTEKGKYVELRCDPISGHTALYWYRQSLGQGPEFLIYFQGTGAADDSGLPNDRFFAVRPEGSVSTLKIQRTERGDSAVYLCASSLISGTGELFFGEGSRLTVL.

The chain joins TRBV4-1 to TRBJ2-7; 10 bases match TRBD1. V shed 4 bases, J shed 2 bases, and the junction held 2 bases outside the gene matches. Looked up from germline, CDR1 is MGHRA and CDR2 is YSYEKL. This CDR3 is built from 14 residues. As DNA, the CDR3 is TGCGCCAGCAGCCGAGGGACAGGGGCCTACGAGCAGTACTTC. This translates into CASSRGTGAYEQYF.

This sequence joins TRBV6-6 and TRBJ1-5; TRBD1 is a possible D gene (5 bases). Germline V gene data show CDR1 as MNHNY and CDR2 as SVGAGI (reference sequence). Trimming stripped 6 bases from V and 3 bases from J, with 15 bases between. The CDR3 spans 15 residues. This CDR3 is CASSSGDGINQPQHF. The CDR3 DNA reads TGTGCCAGCAGCAGCGGGGACGGAATCAATCAGCCCCAGCATTTT.

Here the CDR3 reads CATSEIFDGTRGNTIYF. CDR3 DNA sequence: TGTGCCACCAGTGAAATCTTTGACGGGACACGAGGAAACACCATATATTTT. The chain has TRBV24-1 and TRBJ1-3; perhaps TRBD1 as D (6 bases). V lost 4 bases, J lost 4 bases, and 19 bases lay in between. The CDR3 loop spans 17 amino acids. CDR1 and CDR2 (germline): KGHDR, SFDVKD.

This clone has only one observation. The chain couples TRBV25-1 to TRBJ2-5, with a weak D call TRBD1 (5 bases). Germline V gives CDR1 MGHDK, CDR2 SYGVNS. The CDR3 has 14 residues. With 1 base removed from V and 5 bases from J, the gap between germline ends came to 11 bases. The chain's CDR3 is CASSELIRAETQYF. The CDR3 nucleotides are TGTGCCAGCAGTGAATTAATCAGGGCGGAGACCCAGTACTTC. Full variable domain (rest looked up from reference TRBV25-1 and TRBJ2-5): EADIYQTPRYLVIGTGKKITLECSQTMGHDKMYWYQQDPGMELHLIHYSYGVNSTEKGDLSSESTVSRIRTEHFPLTLESARPSHTSQYLCASSELIRAETQYFGPGTRLLVL.

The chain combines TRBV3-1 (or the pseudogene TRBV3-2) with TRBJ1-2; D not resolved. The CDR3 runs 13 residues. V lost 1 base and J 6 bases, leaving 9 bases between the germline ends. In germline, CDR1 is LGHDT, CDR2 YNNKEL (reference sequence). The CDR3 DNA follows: TGTGCCAGCAGCCAAGGGAGTAAGCATGGCTACACCTTC. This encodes CASSQGSKHGYTF.

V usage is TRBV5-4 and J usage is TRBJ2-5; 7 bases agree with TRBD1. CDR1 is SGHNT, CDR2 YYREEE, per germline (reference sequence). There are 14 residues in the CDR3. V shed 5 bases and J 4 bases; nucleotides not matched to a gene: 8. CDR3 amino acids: CASSVGGLVETQYF. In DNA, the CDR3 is TGTGCCAGCAGTGTAGGGGGCTTGGTAGAGACCCAGTACTTC.

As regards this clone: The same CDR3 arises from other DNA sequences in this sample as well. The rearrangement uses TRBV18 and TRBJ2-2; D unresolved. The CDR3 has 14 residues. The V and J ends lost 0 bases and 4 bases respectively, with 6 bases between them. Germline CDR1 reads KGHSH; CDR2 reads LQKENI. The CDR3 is CASSPPSSTGELFF. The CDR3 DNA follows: TGTGCCAGCTCACCACCGTCTTCCACCGGGGAGCTGTTTTTT.

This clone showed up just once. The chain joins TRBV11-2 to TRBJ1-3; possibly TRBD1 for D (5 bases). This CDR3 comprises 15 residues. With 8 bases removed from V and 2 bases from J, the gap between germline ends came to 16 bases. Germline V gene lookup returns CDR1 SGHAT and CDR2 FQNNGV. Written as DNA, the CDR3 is TGTGCCAGCCGCCAGCCCGGGGGTACTGGAAACACCATATATTTT. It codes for CASRQPGGTGNTIYF. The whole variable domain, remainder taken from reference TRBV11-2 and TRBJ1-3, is EAGVAQSPRYKIIEKRQSVAFWCNPISGHATLYWYQQILGQGPKLLIQFQNNGVVDDSQLPKDRFSAERLKGVDSTLKIQPAKLEDSAVYLCASRQPGGTGNTIYFGEGSWLTVV.

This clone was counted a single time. CDR3 protein: CAIGQTYNSPLHF. The CDR3 region has the DNA TGTGCCATCGGACAGACCTATAATTCACCCCTCCACTTT. The rearrangement links TRBV28 to TRBJ1-6; TRBD1 is a possible D gene (6 bases). This CDR3 is 13 amino acids long. V was shortened by 10 bases and J by 2 bases, with 9 bases between the two germline ends. Germline V CDR1 and CDR2: MDHEN, SYDVKM.

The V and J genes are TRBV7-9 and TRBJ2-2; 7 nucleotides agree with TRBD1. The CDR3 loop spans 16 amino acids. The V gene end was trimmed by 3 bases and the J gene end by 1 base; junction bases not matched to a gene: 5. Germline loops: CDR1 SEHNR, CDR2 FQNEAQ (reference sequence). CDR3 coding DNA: TGTGCCAGCAGCTTCTCTGGACAGGTGAACACCGGGGAGCTGTTTTTT. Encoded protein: CASSFSGQVNTGELFF.

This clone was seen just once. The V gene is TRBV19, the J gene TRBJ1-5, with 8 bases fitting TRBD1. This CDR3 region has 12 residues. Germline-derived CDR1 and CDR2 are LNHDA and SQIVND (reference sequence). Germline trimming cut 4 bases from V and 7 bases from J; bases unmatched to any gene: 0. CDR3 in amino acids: CASSRQGQPQHF. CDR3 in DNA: TGTGCCAGTAGTAGACAGGGGCAGCCCCAGCATTTT.

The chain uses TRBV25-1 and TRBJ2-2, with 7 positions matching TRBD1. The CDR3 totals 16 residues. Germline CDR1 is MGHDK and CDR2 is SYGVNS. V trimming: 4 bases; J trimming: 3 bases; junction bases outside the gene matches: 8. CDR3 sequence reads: CASSAHLGQHTGELFF. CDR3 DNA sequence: TGTGCCAGCAGTGCGCATTTGGGACAGCACACCGGGGAGCTGTTTTTT.